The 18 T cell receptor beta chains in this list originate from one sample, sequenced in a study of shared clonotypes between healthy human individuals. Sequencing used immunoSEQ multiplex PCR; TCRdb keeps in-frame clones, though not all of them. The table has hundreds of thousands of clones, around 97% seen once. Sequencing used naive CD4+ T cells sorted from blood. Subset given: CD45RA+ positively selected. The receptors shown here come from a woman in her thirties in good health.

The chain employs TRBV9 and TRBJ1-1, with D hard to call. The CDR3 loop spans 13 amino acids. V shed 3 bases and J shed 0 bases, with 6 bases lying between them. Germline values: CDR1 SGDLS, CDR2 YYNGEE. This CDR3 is CASSGKMNTEAFF. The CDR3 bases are TGTGCCAGCAGCGGCAAGATGAACACTGAAGCTTTCTTT.

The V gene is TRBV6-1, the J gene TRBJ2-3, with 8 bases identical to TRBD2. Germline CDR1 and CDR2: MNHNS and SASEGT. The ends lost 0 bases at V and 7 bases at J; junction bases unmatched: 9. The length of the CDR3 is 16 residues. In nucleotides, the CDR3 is TGTGCCAGCAGTGAAGCGCGCTTAGCGGGAAAACATACGCAGTATTTT. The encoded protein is CASSEARLAGKHTQYF.

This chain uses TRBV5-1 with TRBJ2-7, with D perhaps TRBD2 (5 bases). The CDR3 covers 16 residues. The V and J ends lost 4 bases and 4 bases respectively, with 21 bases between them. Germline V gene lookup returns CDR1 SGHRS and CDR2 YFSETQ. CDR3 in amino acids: CASSRAGSREVYEQYF. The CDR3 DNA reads TGCGCCAGCAGCCGCGCGGGTAGCCGTGAGGTATACGAGCAGTACTTC. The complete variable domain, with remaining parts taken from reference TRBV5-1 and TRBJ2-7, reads KAGVTQTPRYLIKTRGQQVTLSCSPISGHRSVSWYQQTPGQGLQFLFEYFSETQRNKGNFPGRFSGRQFSNSRSEMNVSTLELGDSALYLCASSRAGSREVYEQYFGPGTRLTVT.

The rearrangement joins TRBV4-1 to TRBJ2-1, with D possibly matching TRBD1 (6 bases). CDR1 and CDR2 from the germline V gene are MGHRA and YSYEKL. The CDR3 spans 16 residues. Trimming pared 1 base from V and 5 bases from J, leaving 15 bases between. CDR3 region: CASSQGNRVKNNEQFF. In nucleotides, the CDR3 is TGCGCCAGCAGCCAAGGGAACAGGGTTAAAAACAATGAGCAGTTCTTC.

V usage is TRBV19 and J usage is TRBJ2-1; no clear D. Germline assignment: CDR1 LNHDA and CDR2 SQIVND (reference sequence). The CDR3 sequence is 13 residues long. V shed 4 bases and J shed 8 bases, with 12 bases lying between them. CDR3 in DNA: TGTGCCAGTAGTAATCTGGGTTTCGATGAGCAGTTCTTC. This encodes CASSNLGFDEQFF.

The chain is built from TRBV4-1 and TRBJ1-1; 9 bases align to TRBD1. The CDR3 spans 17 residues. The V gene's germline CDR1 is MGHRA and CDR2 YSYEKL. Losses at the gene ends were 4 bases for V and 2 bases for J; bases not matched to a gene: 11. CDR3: CASSRGQGPLSNTEAFF. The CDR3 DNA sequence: TGCGCCAGCAGCCGAGGACAGGGGCCCCTTAGTAACACTGAAGCTTTCTTT.

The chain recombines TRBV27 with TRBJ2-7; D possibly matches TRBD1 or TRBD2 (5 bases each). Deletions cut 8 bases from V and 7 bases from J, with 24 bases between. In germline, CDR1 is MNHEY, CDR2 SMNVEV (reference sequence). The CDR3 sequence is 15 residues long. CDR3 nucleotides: TGTGCCAGCGCGACAGCACGGGGCAAGACAAGAGAGCAGTACTTC. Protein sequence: CASATARGKTREQYF.

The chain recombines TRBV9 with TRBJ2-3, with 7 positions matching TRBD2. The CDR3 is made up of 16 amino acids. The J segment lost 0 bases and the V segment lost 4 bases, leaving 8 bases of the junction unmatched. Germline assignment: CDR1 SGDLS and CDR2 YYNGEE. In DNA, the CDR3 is TGTGCCAGCAGCCCCGGGGGAGCGGGAAGCACAGATACGCAGTATTTT. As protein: CASSPGGAGSTDTQYF.

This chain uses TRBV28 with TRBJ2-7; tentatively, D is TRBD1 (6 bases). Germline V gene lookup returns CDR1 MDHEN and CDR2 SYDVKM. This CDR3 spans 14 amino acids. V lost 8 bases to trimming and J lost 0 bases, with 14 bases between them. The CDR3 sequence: CASPGGGSSYEQYF. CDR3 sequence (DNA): TGTGCCAGCCCTGGGGGCGGTAGCTCCTACGAGCAGTACTTC.

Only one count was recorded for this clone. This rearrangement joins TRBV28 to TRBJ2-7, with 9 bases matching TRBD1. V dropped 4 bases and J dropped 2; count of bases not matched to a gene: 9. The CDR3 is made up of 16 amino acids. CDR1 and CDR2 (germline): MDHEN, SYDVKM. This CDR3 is CASSSPQGAGTYEQYF. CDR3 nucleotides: TGTGCCAGCAGTTCCCCACAGGGGGCGGGTACCTACGAGCAGTACTTC.

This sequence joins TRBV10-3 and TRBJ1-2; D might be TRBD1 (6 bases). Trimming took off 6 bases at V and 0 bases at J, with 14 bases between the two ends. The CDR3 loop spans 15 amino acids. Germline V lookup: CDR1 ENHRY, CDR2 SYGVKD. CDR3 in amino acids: CAIRHRDDANYGYTF. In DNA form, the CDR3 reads TGTGCCATCAGACACAGGGATGATGCTAACTATGGCTACACCTTC.

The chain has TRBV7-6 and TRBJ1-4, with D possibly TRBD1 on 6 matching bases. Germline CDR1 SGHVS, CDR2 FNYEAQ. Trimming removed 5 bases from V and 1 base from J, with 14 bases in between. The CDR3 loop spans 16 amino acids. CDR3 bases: TGTGCCAGCAGCAGGGCAGGGGCTGTAACTAATGAAAAACTGTTTTTT. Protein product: CASSRAGAVTNEKLFF.

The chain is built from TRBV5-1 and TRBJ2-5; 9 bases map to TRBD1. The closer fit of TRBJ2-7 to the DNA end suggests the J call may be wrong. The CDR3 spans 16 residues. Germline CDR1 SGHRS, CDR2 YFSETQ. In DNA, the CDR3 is TGCGCCAGCAGCTTGGCCCTCCCGGGACAGGGCCACGAGCAGTACTTC. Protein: CASSLALPGQGHEQYF.

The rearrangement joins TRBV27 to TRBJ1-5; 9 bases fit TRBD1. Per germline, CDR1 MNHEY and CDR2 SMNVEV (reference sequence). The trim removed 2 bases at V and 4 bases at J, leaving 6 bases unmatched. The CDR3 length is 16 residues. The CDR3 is CASSLRWGQGNQPQHF. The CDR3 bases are TGTGCCAGCAGTTTACGGTGGGGACAGGGTAATCAGCCCCAGCATTTT.

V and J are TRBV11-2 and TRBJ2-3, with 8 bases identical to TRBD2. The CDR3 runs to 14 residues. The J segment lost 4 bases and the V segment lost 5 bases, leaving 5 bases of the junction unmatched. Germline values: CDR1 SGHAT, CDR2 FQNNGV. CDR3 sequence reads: CASSHVAGSDTQYF. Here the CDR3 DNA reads TGTGCCAGCAGCCACGTAGCGGGATCAGATACGCAGTATTTT.

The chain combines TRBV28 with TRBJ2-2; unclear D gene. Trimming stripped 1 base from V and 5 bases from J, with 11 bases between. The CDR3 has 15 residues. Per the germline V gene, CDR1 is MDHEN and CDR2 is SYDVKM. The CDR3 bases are TGTGCCAGCAGTTTATCGGCGGATTGGACCGGGGAGCTGTTTTTT. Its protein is CASSLSADWTGELFF.

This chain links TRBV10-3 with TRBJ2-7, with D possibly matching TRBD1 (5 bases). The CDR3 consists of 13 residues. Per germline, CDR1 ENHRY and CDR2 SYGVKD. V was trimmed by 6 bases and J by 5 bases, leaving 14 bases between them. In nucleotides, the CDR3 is TGTGCCATCAGACTGGCAGGGCGCCACGAGCAGTACTTC. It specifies CAIRLAGRHEQYF.

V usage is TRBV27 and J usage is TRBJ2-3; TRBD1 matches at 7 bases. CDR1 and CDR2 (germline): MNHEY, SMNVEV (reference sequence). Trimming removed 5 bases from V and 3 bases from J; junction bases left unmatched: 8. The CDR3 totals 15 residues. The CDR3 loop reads CASSLQGTDTDTQYF. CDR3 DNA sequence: TGTGCCAGCAGTCTTCAGGGGACAGATACAGATACGCAGTATTTT.